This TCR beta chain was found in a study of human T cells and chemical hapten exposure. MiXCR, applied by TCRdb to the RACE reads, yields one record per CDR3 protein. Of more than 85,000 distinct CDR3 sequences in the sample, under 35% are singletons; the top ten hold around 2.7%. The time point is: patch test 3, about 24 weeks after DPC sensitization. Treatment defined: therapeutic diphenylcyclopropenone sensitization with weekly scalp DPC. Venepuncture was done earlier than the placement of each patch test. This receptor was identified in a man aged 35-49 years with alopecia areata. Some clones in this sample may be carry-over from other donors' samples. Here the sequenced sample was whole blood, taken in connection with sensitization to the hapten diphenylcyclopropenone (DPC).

CDR3 DNA: TGTGCCAGCAGTCTATACTTCGACAGTAGCAATGAGCAGTTCTTC. This gives the protein CASSLYFDSSNEQFF. The rearrangement links TRBV27 to TRBJ2-1; weak D call: TRBD1 (5 bases). With 5 bases removed from V and 6 bases from J, the gap between germline ends came to 17 bases. Germline CDR1 reads MNHEY; CDR2 reads SMNVEV (reference sequence). This CDR3 is built from 15 residues.